These 26 T cell receptor beta chains came from one sample sequenced in a study of blood T cell repertoires in COVID-19 (dated by TCRdb to about 2020). The library was produced with the immunoSEQ multiplex PCR assay. TCRdb carries this immuneACCESS record with in-frame sequences only. Its versions omit some clonotypes, under half of them owing to an unresolved V gene in the studies checked, with the rest unexplained. For this sample the table gives approximately 220,000 clones, of which approximately 84% were detected only once. Of the sample, about 2.3% falls within the top ten clones. The source material was peripheral blood. Receptor source: a woman aged 55-75 years with acute or convalescent COVID-19.

This chain links TRBV5-4 with TRBJ2-4; D unresolved. The length of the CDR3 is 13 residues. The V end was cut by 1 base, the J end by 2 bases, with 4 bases between. Germline V gene data show CDR1 as SGHNT and CDR2 as YYREEE (reference sequence). As DNA, the CDR3 is TGTGCCAGCAGCTTGTCCACCAAAAACATTCAGTACTTC. Its translation is CASSLSTKNIQYF.

This chain joins TRBV2 and TRBJ1-2; D unresolved. This CDR3 is built from 13 residues. In germline, CDR1 is SNHLY, CDR2 FYNNEI. The V end was cut by 7 bases, the J end by 2 bases, with 11 bases between. The DNA for the CDR3 is TGTGCCAGCAACTACAATCTAAACTATGGCTACACCTTC. Translating it yields CASNYNLNYGYTF.

The chain recombines TRBV3-1 (or the pseudogene TRBV3-2) with TRBJ2-2, with D possibly TRBD1 on 5 matching bases. The CDR3 is made up of 13 amino acids. CDR1 and CDR2 from the germline V gene are LGHDT and YNNKEL (reference sequence). V lost 1 base and J 13 bases, leaving 13 bases between the germline ends. CDR3: CASSQGVHQGLFF. In DNA form, the CDR3 reads TGTGCCAGCAGCCAAGGGGTCCACCAGGGGCTGTTTTTT.

The rearrangement uses TRBV3-1 (or the pseudogene TRBV3-2) and TRBJ1-2; 9 bases align to TRBD1. V was clipped by 3 bases and J by 10 bases; unmatched bases: 6. Per the germline V gene, CDR1 is LGHDT and CDR2 is YNNKEL (reference sequence). CDR3 length: 13 residues. The CDR3 region is CASSQGQGRNYTF. In DNA, the CDR3 is TGTGCCAGCAGCCAGGGACAGGGTAGGAACTACACCTTC.

This clone was seen a handful of times. Written as DNA, the CDR3 is TGTGCCAGCACGGTGACAGGGAGTTCACCCCTCCACTTT. Residues: CASTVTGSSPLHF. The chain is built from TRBV6-5 and TRBJ1-6, with 7 bases fitting TRBD1. The CDR3 length is 13 residues. J was trimmed by 9 bases and V by 7 bases; bases with no gene match: 6. CDR1 and CDR2 from the germline V gene are MNHEY and SVGAGI.

This clone was found once. The chain has TRBV5-1 and TRBJ1-2; 8 bases agree with TRBD1. Losses at the gene ends were 4 bases for V and 3 bases for J; bases not matched to a gene: 8. The CDR3 loop spans 15 amino acids. The germline CDR1 and CDR2 sequences are SGHRS and YFSETQ. The CDR3: CASSGRQGRDYGYTF. The DNA of the CDR3 is TGCGCCAGCAGCGGTAGACAGGGGCGGGACTATGGCTACACCTTC. The full variable domain, in which reference TRBV5-1 and TRBJ1-2 provide the parts outside the CDR3, is KAGVTQTPRYLIKTRGQQVTLSCSPISGHRSVSWYQQTPGQGLQFLFEYFSETQRNKGNFPGRFSGRQFSNSRSEMNVSTLELGDSALYLCASSGRQGRDYGYTFGSGTRLTVV.

The rearrangement uses TRBV6-6 and TRBJ1-1; a weak D match, TRBD1 (5 bases). The CDR3 extends over 14 amino acids. Per germline, CDR1 MNHNY and CDR2 SVGAGI (reference sequence). V lost 9 bases and J 4 bases, leaving 18 bases between the germline ends. The CDR3, as DNA: TGTGCCAGTTGTTTTATGGAGGGGATCACTGAAGCTTTCTTT. Encoded protein: CASCFMEGITEAFF.

The V call is TRBV12-3 or TRBV12-4, the J call TRBJ2-2; D may be TRBD1 (5 bases). The CDR3 sequence is 12 residues long. V shed 8 bases and J shed 6 bases, with 10 bases lying between them. CDR3 nucleotides: TGTGCCAGCGCCCAAGGGGCCGGGGAGCTGTTTTTT. It translates to CASAQGAGELFF.

This clone was seen only once. The V gene is TRBV19, the J gene TRBJ2-2; the match to TRBD1 covers 7 bases. CDR1 is LNHDA, CDR2 SQIVND, per germline (reference sequence). This CDR3 has 16 amino acids. V dropped 6 bases and J dropped 3; count of bases not matched to a gene: 10. Here the CDR3 DNA reads TGTGCCAGTAGAAAGAACAGGGGTGGATACACCGGGGAGCTGTTTTTT. Translation: CASRKNRGGYTGELFF.

This clone has only a few counts. The chain recombines TRBV28 with TRBJ1-3, with TRBD1 matching 8 bases. The CDR3 sequence is 15 residues long. From germline, CDR1 is MDHEN and CDR2 SYDVKM. The junction had 6 bases not matched to a gene; V was cut back by 4 bases and J by 4 bases. CDR3 DNA sequence: TGTGCCAGCAGTTCTGTGACAGGGGTCGGAAACACCATATATTTT. Its translation is CASSSVTGVGNTIYF.

The V and J genes are TRBV7-9 and TRBJ1-2, with TRBD1 matching over 10 bases. CDR1 is SEHNR and CDR2 is FQNEAQ in the germline V gene (reference sequence). V was clipped by 5 bases and J by 4 bases; unmatched bases: 7. The CDR3 extends over 15 amino acids. The CDR3 DNA sequence: TGTGCCAGCAGCCCCGGGACAGGGGTGGGCTATGGCTACACCTTC. This translates into CASSPGTGVGYGYTF.

The gene calls are TRBV30 and TRBJ2-3, with D possibly matching TRBD2 (5 bases). This CDR3 contains 15 residues. Germline values: CDR1 GTSNPN, CDR2 SVGIG (reference sequence). Trimming cost V 2 bases and J 0 bases, with 12 bases left between them. The CDR3 coding sequence is TGTGCCTGGAGTAAGCGGCATTACAGCACAGATACGCAGTATTTT. It encodes CAWSKRHYSTDTQYF. The variable domain in full, with the rest retrieved from reference TRBV30 and TRBJ2-3, is SQTIHQWPATLVQPVGSPLSLECTVEGTSNPNLYWYRQAAGRGLQLLFYSVGIGQISSEVPQNLSASRPQDRQFILSSKKLLLSDSGFYLCAWSKRHYSTDTQYFGPGTRLTVL.

This clone was picked up a small number of times. This chain connects TRBV3-1 (or the pseudogene TRBV3-2) to TRBJ1-4, with a weak D call TRBD1 (5 bases). The germline gives CDR1 LGHDT, CDR2 YNNKEL (reference sequence). The CDR3 contains 12 residues. V lost 5 bases, J lost 8 bases, and 9 bases lay in between. The chain's CDR3 is CASSGAGEKLFF. For the CDR3, the DNA is TGTGCCAGCAGCGGTGCAGGGGAAAAACTGTTTTTT.

Here the CDR3 DNA reads TGTGCCAGCAGCCCTAATCCAGGGAATGAGCAGTTCTTC. Protein: CASSPNPGNEQFF. The rearrangement joins TRBV7-3 to TRBJ2-1, with D maybe TRBD1 (5 bases). The CDR3 is made up of 13 amino acids. Germline V gene sequence: CDR1 SGHTA, CDR2 FQGTGA. Trimming removed 5 bases from V and 7 bases from J, with 12 bases in between.

The chain joins TRBV5-8 to TRBJ2-1; 12 nucleotides align to TRBD1. The junction had 7 bases not matched to a gene; V was cut back by 0 bases and J by 0 bases. CDR3 length: 19 amino acids. CDR1 and CDR2 (germline): SGHTS, YDEGEE. CDR3 DNA: TGTGCCAGCAGCTTGGTAGGGACAGGGGGCCCCCGCTCCTACAATGAGCAGTTCTTC. It yields the protein CASSLVGTGGPRSYNEQFF.

The chain employs TRBV23-1 and TRBJ2-5; 7 bases fit TRBD1. TRBV23-1 has ORF status, its function being uncertain. The V segment lost 4 bases and the J segment 2 bases; nucleotides outside the gene matches: 4. CDR3 length: 14 residues. The CDR3 sequence: CASSLQGRQETQYF. The CDR3 nucleotides read TGCGCCAGCAGTCTACAGGGGAGACAAGAGACCCAGTACTTC.

The chain carries TRBV4-1 and TRBJ1-6; 7 bases line up with TRBD1. CDR1 is MGHRA, CDR2 YSYEKL, per germline. Germline trimming cut 1 base from V and 0 bases from J; bases unmatched to any gene: 12. The CDR3 covers 20 residues. DNA for the CDR3: TGCGCCAGCAGCCAAGTTTGGTCCAGGACAGGTAGCTCCTATAATTCACCCCTCCACTTT. Residues: CASSQVWSRTGSSYNSPLHF.

This chain connects TRBV30 to TRBJ1-2; weak D call: TRBD1 (6 bases). Trimming removed 2 bases from V and 1 base from J, with 11 bases in between. From germline, CDR1 is GTSNPN and CDR2 SVGIG (reference sequence). The CDR3 runs 14 residues. The CDR3 region is CAWSKQQGNYGYTF. The CDR3 DNA is TGTGCCTGGAGTAAACAACAGGGTAACTATGGCTACACCTTC.

V usage is TRBV7-9 and J usage is TRBJ2-2; perhaps TRBD1 as D (6 bases). CDR1 and CDR2 from the germline V gene are SEHNR and FQNEAQ (reference sequence). With 3 bases removed from V and 2 bases from J, the gap between germline ends came to 7 bases. The CDR3 is made up of 14 amino acids. CDR3 sequence (DNA): TGTGCCAGCAGCTTGGACAGAAACACCGGGGAGCTGTTTTTT. Its protein product is CASSLDRNTGELFF.

This clone was detected a few times. The chain combines TRBV30 with TRBJ2-1; 7 bases are shared with TRBD2. The V segment lost 4 bases and the J segment 10 bases; nucleotides outside the gene matches: 4. Per the germline V gene, CDR1 is GTSNPN and CDR2 is SVGIG (reference sequence). The CDR3 totals 11 residues. The CDR3 spells CAWTGRGEQFF. CDR3 in DNA: TGTGCCTGGACAGGGAGGGGCGAGCAGTTCTTC.

The CDR3, as DNA: TGCGCCAGCAGCTTGGCTGGCCAGGACTATGGCTACACCTTC. Protein sequence: CASSLAGQDYGYTF. V and J are TRBV5-1 and TRBJ1-2; D unclear. Trimming stripped 0 bases from V and 3 bases from J, with 9 bases between. Germline loops: CDR1 SGHRS, CDR2 YFSETQ. This CDR3 is 14 amino acids long.

This chain joins TRBV6-1 and TRBJ2-7; no firm D call. Trimming took off 2 bases at V and 4 bases at J, with 3 bases between the two ends. Germline V CDR1 and CDR2: MNHNS, SASEGT. The CDR3 runs 11 residues. DNA for the CDR3: TGTGCCAGCAGTGAACTATACGAGCAGTACTTC. This encodes CASSELYEQYF.

The chain couples TRBV20-1 to TRBJ1-3; D might be TRBD1 (5 bases). This CDR3 has 15 residues. Germline V gene data show CDR1 as DFQATT and CDR2 as SNEGSKA (reference sequence). The V gene lost 3 bases and the J gene lost 0 bases, with 12 bases spanning the gap. CDR3 DNA sequence: TGCAGTGCTAGTACAGACAGCAACTCTGGAAACACCATATATTTT. Translated, it gives CSASTDSNSGNTIYF.

V gene TRBV28 combines with J gene TRBJ1-4; TRBD1 aligns across 8 bases. Unmatched junction bases numbered 9, after V lost 4 bases and J lost 8 bases. CDR3 length equals 15 residues. Germline CDR1 reads MDHEN; CDR2 reads SYDVKM. CDR3 sequence: CASSSQDRGAEKLFF. CDR3 coding DNA: TGTGCCAGCAGTTCCCAAGACAGGGGAGCCGAAAAACTGTTTTTT.

This sequence joins TRBV18 and TRBJ1-5; TRBD1 might be the D (5 bases). The CDR3 has 15 amino acids. Trimming stripped 2 bases from V and 6 bases from J, with 14 bases between. The germline gives CDR1 KGHSH, CDR2 LQKENI. CDR3 in DNA: TGTGCCAGCTCACCAATGGAGGGGTCGGGTCAGCCCCAGCATTTT. Protein sequence: CASSPMEGSGQPQHF.

As regards this clone: A junction boundary mismatches the germline segment, possibly from a read error. V is TRBV7-7 and J is TRBJ2-5, with D possibly being TRBD1 (5 bases). This CDR3 has 15 residues. In germline, CDR1 is SSHAT, CDR2 FNYEAQ (reference sequence). CDR3 nucleotides: TGTGCTAGCAGCCGTGTCCCAGGGCCTGATGGGACCCAGTACTTC. Amino acid sequence: CASSRVPGPDGTQYF.